This TCR beta chain emerged from a study of blood T cell repertoires in COVID-19. Profiled with immunoSEQ multiplex PCR; TCRdb holds only in-frame clones, not every one. The data show about 240,000 clones, over 80% seen once. Germline lookup yields CDR1 LNHDA and CDR2 SQIVND (reference sequence). Losses at the gene ends were 7 bases for V and 5 bases for J; bases not matched to a gene: 9. This CDR3 has 14 residues. The source is a woman in her thirties with acute COVID-19. The sequenced material came from PBMCs or T cells enriched from blood (not recorded which). The rearrangement links TRBV19 to TRBJ2-5, with 8 bases that match TRBD2. The DNA for the CDR3 is TGTGCCAGTAACCCGGGAGGGCTGGCGGAGACCCAGTACTTC. This translates into CASNPGGLAETQYF.